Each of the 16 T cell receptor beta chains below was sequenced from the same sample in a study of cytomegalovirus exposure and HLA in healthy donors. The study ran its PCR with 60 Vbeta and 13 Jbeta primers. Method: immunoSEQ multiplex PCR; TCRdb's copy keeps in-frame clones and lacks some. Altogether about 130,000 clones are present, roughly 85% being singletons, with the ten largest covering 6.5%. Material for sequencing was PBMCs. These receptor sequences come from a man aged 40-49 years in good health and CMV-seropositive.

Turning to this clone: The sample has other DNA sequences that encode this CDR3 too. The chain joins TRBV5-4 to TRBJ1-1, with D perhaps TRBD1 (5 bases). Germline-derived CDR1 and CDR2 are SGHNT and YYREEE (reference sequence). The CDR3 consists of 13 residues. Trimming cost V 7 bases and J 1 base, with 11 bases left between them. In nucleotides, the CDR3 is TGTGCCAGCCGACGACAGCCGAACACTGAAGCTTTCTTT. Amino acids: CASRRQPNTEAFF.

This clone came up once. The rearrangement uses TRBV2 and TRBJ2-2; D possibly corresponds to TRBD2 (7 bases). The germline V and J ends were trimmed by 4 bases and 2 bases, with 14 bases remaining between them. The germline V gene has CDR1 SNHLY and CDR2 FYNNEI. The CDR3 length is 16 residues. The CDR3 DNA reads TGTGCCAGCAGTGTGGGGAGGGGGGGAAACACCGGGGAGCTGTTTTTT. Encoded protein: CASSVGRGGNTGELFF.

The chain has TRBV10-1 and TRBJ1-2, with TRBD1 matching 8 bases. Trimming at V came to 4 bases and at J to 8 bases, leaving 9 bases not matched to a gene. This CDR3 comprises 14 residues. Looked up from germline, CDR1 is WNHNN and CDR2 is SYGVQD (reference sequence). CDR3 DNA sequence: TGCGCCAGCAGTGGAGCGACAGGGGCGGAAGGCTACACCTTC. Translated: CASSGATGAEGYTF.

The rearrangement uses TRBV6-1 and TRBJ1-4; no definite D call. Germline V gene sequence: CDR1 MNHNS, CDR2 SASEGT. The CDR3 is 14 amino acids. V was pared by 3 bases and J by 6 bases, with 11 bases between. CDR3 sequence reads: CASSEQPEDEKLFF. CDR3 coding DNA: TGTGCCAGCAGTGAGCAACCAGAGGATGAAAAACTGTTTTTT.

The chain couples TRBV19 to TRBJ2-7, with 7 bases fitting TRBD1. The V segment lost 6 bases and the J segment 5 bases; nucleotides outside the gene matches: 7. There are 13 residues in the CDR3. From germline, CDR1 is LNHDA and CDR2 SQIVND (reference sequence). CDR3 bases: TGTGCCAGTAGCTTGACAGGGTACCACGAGCAGTACTTC. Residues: CASSLTGYHEQYF.

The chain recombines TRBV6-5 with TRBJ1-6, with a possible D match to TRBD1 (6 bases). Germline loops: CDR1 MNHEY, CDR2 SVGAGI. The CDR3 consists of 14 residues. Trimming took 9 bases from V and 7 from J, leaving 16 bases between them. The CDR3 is CASERQALNSPLHF. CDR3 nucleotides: TGTGCCAGTGAACGACAGGCATTGAATTCACCCCTCCACTTT.

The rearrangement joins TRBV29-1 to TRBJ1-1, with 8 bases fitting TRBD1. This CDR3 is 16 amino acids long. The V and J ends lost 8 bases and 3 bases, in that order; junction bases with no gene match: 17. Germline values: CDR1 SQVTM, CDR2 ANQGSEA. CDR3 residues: CSHGPYRGRGDTEAFF. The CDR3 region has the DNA TGCAGCCATGGGCCCTACAGGGGGAGGGGAGACACTGAAGCTTTCTTT.

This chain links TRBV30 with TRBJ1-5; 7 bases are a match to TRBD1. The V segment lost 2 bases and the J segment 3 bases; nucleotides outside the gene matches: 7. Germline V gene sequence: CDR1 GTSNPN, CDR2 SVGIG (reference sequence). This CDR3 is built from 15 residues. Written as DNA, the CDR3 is TGTGCCTGGAGTTACAGCAGGGGGAACAATCAGCCCCAGCATTTT. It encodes CAWSYSRGNNQPQHF.

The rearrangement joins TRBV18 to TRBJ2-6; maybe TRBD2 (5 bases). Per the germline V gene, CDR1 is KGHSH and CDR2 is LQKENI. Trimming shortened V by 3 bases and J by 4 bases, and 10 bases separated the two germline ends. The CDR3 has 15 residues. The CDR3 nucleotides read TGTGCCAGCTCACCCACTAGTGCCGGGGCCAACGTCCTGACTTTC. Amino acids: CASSPTSAGANVLTF.

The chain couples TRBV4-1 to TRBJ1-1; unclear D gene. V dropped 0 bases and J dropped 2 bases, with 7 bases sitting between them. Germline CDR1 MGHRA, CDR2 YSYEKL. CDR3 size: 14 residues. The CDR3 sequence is CASSQEAGNTEAFF. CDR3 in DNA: TGCGCCAGCAGCCAAGAGGCGGGCAACACTGAAGCTTTCTTT.

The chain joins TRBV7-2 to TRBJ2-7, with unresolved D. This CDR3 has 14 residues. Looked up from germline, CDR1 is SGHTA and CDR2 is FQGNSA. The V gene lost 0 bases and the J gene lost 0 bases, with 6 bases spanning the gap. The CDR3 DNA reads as TGTGCCAGCAGCTTAGCCCCCAACTCCTACGAGCAGTACTTC. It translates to CASSLAPNSYEQYF.

DNA for the CDR3: TGTGCCAGTAGTATAGAGGTCGGACAGGGGAAATACACTGAAGCTTTCTTT. Its protein product is CASSIEVGQGKYTEAFF. V is TRBV19 and J is TRBJ1-1, with TRBD1 matching 9 bases. Germline CDR1 is LNHDA and CDR2 is SQIVND (reference sequence). V shed 0 bases and J 3 bases; nucleotides not matched to a gene: 8. The CDR3 totals 17 residues.

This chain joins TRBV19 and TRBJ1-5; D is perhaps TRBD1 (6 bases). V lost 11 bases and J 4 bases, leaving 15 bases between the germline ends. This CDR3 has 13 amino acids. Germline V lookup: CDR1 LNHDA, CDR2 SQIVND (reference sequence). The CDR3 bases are TGTGCCGGTTCCCGGACAGTTAATCAGCCCCAGCATTTT. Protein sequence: CAGSRTVNQPQHF. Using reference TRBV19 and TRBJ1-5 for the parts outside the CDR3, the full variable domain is DGGITQSPKYLFRKEGQNVTLSCEQNLNHDAMYWYRQDPGQGLRLIYYSQIVNDFQKGDIAEGYSVSREKKESFPLTVTSAQKNPTAFYLCAGSRTVNQPQHFGDGTRLSIL.

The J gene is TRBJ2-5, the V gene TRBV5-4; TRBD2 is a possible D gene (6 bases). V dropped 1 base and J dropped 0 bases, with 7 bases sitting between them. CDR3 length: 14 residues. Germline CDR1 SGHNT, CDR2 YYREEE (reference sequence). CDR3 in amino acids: CASSLSGDQETQYF. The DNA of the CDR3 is TGTGCCAGCAGCTTGTCGGGGGACCAAGAGACCCAGTACTTC. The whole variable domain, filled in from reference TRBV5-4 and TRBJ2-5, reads ETGVTQSPTHLIKTRGQQVTLRCSSQSGHNTVSWYQQALGQGPQFIFQYYREEENGRGNFPPRFSGLQFPNYSSELNVNALELDDSALYLCASSLSGDQETQYFGPGTRLLVL.

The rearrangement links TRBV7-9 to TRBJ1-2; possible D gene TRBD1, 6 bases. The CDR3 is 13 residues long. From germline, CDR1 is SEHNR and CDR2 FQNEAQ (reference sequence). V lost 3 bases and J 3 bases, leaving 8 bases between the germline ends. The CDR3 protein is CASSFTGYYGYTF. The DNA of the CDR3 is TGTGCCAGCAGCTTTACAGGGTACTATGGCTACACCTTC.

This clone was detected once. CDR3 DNA sequence: TGTGCCATCAAGGCCGCGGGTGAGCAGTTCTTC. This codes for CAIKAAGEQFF. This sequence joins TRBV10-3 and TRBJ2-1, with D tentatively TRBD2 (5 bases). The CDR3 loop spans 11 amino acids. The ends were cut back, 7 bases at V and 9 bases at J, with 10 bases in the middle. Germline CDR1 ENHRY, CDR2 SYGVKD.